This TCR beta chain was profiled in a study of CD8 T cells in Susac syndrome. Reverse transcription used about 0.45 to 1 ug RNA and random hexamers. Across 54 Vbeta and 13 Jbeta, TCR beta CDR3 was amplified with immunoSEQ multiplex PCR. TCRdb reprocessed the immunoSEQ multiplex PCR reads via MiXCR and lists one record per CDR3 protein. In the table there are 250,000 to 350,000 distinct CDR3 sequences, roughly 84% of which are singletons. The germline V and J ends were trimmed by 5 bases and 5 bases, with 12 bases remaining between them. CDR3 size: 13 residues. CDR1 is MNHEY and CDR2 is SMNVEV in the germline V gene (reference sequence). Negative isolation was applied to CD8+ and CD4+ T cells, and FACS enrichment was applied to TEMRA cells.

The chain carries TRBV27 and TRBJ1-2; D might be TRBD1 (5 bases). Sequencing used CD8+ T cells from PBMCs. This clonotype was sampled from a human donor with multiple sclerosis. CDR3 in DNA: TGTGCCAGCAGTCACGGGGGGGGATATGGCTACACCTTC. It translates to CASSHGGGYGYTF.